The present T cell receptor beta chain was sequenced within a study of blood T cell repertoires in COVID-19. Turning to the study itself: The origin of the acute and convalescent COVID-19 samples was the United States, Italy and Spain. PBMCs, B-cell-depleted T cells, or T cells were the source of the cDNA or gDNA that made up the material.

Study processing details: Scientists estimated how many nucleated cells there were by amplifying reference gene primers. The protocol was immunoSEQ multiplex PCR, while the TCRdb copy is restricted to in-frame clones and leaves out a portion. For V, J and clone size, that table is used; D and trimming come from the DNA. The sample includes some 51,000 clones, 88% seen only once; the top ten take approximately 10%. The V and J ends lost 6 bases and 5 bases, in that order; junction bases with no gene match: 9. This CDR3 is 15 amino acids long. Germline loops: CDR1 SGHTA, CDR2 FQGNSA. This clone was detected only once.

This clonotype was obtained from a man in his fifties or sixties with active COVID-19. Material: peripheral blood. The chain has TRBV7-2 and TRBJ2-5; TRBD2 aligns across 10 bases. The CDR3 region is CASSRVAGGSETQYF. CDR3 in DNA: TGTGCCAGCAGTAGAGTAGCGGGAGGATCGGAGACCCAGTACTTC. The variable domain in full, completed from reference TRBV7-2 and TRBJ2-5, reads GAGVSQSPSNKVTEKGKDVELRCDPISGHTALYWYRQSLGQGLEFLIYFQGNSAPDKSGLPSDRFSAERTGGSVSTLTIQRTQQEDSAVYLCASSRVAGGSETQYFGPGTRLLVL.